The next 6 T cell receptor beta chains were all read from a single sample in a study of T cell changes during pregnancy in multiple sclerosis. Profiling relied on immunoSEQ multiplex PCR, and the TCRdb table lists in-frame clones only, not all of them. The sample consists of tens of thousands of clones, 85% to 95% of them appearing once. The sample here was peripheral blood, taken in the third trimester of pregnancy. Every receptor here comes from a female donor with multiple sclerosis, enrolled in a pregnancy study.

This clone was seen a few times. The genes are TRBV28 and TRBJ2-7; TRBD1 might be the D (6 bases). With 6 bases removed from V and 6 bases from J, the gap between germline ends came to 21 bases. CDR3 length: 15 amino acids. The V gene's germline CDR1 is MDHEN and CDR2 SYDVKM. CDR3 region: CASSTSQGGRSEQYF. The CDR3 DNA reads TGTGCCAGCAGCACGTCACAGGGCGGCCGGTCCGAGCAGTACTTC.

The chain is built from TRBV7-9 and TRBJ2-4; D is unclear. This CDR3 spans 14 amino acids. The V end was cut by 1 base, the J end by 7 bases, with 11 bases between. CDR1 and CDR2 (germline): SEHNR, FQNEAQ (reference sequence). The DNA of the CDR3 is TGTGCCAGCAGCTTAGACCCAGGTTGGAACATTCAGTACTTC. Encoded protein: CASSLDPGWNIQYF.

The rearrangement joins TRBV27 to TRBJ1-1, with D perhaps TRBD1 (6 bases). This CDR3 is built from 15 residues. Germline V gene sequence: CDR1 MNHEY, CDR2 SMNVEV (reference sequence). Between the trimmed V and J ends, which lost 4 bases and 6 bases, there was a span of 18 bases. The CDR3 reads CASSSSQGIGAEAFF. CDR3 in DNA: TGTGCCAGCAGTTCCTCACAGGGAATTGGCGCTGAAGCTTTCTTT.

This chain connects TRBV5-1 to TRBJ2-7, with 8 nucleotides matching TRBD1. The V gene's germline CDR1 is SGHRS and CDR2 YFSETQ. This CDR3 is 12 amino acids long. Trimming at V came to 4 bases and at J to 4 bases, leaving 1 base not matched to a gene. This CDR3 is CASSGQGYEQYF. As DNA, the CDR3 is TGCGCCAGCAGCGGACAGGGTTACGAGCAGTACTTC.

This rearrangement joins TRBV6-5 to TRBJ2-5, with 8 bases identical to TRBD2. CDR3 length: 15 residues. The V and J ends lost 8 bases and 2 bases, in that order; junction bases with no gene match: 10. Germline V gene sequence: CDR1 MNHEY, CDR2 SVGAGI. CDR3 DNA: TGTGCCAGCGGGCCGGGACTAGGGATTCAAGAGACCCAGTACTTC. This codes for CASGPGLGIQETQYF.

The V gene is TRBV7-6, the J gene TRBJ1-4, with TRBD1 matching over 8 bases. The CDR3 is 14 residues long. Germline assignment: CDR1 SGHVS and CDR2 FNYEAQ. Trimming cost V 6 bases and J 8 bases; bases outside gene matches: 8. The CDR3 DNA follows: TGTGCCAGCAGTTCGCAGGGGGCTAGAGAAAAACTGTTTTTT. Translation gives CASSSQGAREKLFF. The variable domain in full, completed from reference TRBV7-6 and TRBJ1-4, reads GAGVSQSPRYKVTKRGQDVALRCDPISGHVSLYWYRQALGQGPEFLTYFNYEAQQDKSGLPNDRFSAERPEGSISTLTIQRTEQRDSAMYRCASSSQGAREKLFFGSGTQLSVL.